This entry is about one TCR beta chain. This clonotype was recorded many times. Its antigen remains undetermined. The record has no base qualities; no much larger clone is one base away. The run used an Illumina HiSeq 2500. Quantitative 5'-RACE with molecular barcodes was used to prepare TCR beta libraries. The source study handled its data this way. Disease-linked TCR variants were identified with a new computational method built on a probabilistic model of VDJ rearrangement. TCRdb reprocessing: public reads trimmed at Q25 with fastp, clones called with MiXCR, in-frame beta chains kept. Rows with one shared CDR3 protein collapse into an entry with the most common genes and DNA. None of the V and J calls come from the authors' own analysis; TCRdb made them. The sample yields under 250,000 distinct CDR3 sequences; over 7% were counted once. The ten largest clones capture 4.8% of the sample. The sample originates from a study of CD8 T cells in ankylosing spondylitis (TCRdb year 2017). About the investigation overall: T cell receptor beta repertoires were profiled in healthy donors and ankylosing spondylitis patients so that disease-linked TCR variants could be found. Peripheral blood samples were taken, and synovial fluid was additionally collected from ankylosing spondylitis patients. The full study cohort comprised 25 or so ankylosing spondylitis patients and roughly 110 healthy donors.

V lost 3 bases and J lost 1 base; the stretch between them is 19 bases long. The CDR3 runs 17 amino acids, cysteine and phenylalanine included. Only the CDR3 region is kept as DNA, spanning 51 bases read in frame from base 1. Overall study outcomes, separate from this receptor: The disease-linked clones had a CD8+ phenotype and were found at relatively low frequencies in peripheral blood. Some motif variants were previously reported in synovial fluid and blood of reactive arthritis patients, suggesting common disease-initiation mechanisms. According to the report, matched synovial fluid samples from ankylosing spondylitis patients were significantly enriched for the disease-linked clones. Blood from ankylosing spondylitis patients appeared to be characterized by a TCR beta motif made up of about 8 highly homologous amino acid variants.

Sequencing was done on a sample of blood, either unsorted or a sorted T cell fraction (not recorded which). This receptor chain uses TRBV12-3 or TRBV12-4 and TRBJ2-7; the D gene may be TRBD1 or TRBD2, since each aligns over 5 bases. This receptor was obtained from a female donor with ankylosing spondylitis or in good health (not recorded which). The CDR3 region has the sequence CASSFLFGTDSSYEQYF. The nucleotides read TGTGCCAGCAGTTTTTTATTTGGGACGGATTCTTCCTACGAGCAGTACTTC.